Following are 16 T cell receptor beta chains from one sample sequenced in a study of T cells in Graves' hyperthyroidism and ophthalmopathy. Researchers amplified the TCR beta CDR3 regions from RNA transcripts. The study used the HTBI primer set for a first-round RT-PCR of the TCR CDR3. TCRdb re-called the multiplex PCR reads with MiXCR, one entry per CDR3 protein. This sample has around 600,000 distinct CDR3 sequences, with roughly a sixth found just once. The material sequenced was blood. The receptor source for this set is a middle-aged woman with Graves' ophthalmopathy.

This clonotype was observed at least ten times. One junction end disagrees with the germline gene, perhaps due to a read error. This rearrangement joins TRBV12-3 or TRBV12-4 to TRBJ1-5; unclear D gene. The CDR3 totals 14 residues. DNA for the CDR3: TGTGCCAGCAGTTTTTCTCGAAGCAATCAGCCCCTGCATTTT. Its translation: CASSFSRSNQPLHF.

The genes are TRBV7-9 and TRBJ1-1, with 9 bases identical to TRBD1. CDR3 length equals 15 residues. V lost 1 base and J lost 3; bases outside the gene matches: 3. Germline CDR1 reads SEHNR; CDR2 reads FQNEAQ (reference sequence). The CDR3 DNA is TGTGCCAGCAGCTTAGGGGACAGGGCCTACACTGAAGCTTTCTTT. Encoded protein: CASSLGDRAYTEAFF.

In its sample, this clonotype was seen a few times. The genes are TRBV5-5 and TRBJ1-2; a weak D match, TRBD1 (5 bases). This CDR3 is built from 12 residues. The ends were cut back, 4 bases at V and 8 bases at J, with 12 bases in the middle. Germline values: CDR1 SGHKS, CDR2 YYEKEE (reference sequence). The CDR3 region has the DNA TGTGCCAGCAGCGGGCAGGGAGAGGGCTACACCTTC. It yields the protein CASSGQGEGYTF.

This chain connects TRBV5-1 to TRBJ2-7; possibly TRBD1 or TRBD2 for D (5 bases each). The assigned J gene may be wrong: the sequence end matches TRBJ2-1 better. Germline V gene data show CDR1 as SGHRS and CDR2 as YFSETQ. The CDR3 sequence is 13 residues long. The CDR3 loop reads CASSYRDPYEQFF. The CDR3 region has the DNA TGCGCCAGCAGCTACCGGGACCCCTACGAGCAGTTCTTC.

This clonotype has ten or more counts. CDR3 protein: CASSLVAGVGNEQFF. For the CDR3, the DNA is TGTGCCAGCAGCTTAGTAGCGGGAGTTGGGAATGAGCAGTTCTTC. The chain combines TRBV7-2 with TRBJ2-1; 9 bases agree with TRBD2. This CDR3 is 15 amino acids long. Germline V lookup: CDR1 SGHTA, CDR2 FQGNSA. Trimming at V came to 1 base and at J to 7 bases, leaving 5 bases not matched to a gene.

In this sample, this clonotype turned up many times. The CDR3 DNA reads as TGTGCCAGCAGTTCTTTAGCGGGAATAACAGATACGCAGTATTTT. This translates into CASSSLAGITDTQYF. This sequence joins TRBV2 and TRBJ2-3, with 8 bases fitting TRBD2. Germline trimming cut 5 bases from V and 3 bases from J; bases unmatched to any gene: 7. The CDR3 length is 15 residues. Germline V lookup: CDR1 SNHLY, CDR2 FYNNEI.

About this clonotype: One base away lies a much larger clone, so this may be a sequencing read error. This CDR3 fails to terminate in the conserved phenylalanine or tryptophan, so it likely reflects a read error. This sequence joins TRBV27 and TRBJ2-7; D is possibly TRBD2 (6 bases). The CDR3 has 16 amino acids. Germline lookup yields CDR1 MNHEY and CDR2 SMNVEV (reference sequence). Trimming stripped 5 bases from V and 3 bases from J, with 20 bases between. The CDR3 is CASSPTRGSSGYEQYL. In DNA, the CDR3 is TGTGCCAGCAGTCCGACACGGGGGTCTTCGGGCTACGAGCAGTACCTC.

This chain uses TRBV28 with TRBJ1-4; a possible D gene is TRBD1 (6 bases). CDR3 length: 16 residues. Germline CDR1 and CDR2: MDHEN and SYDVKM. With 5 bases removed from V and 12 bases from J, the gap between germline ends came to 25 bases. CDR3 protein: CASSPQPTSGRGELFF. The CDR3 coding sequence is TGTGCCAGCAGTCCCCAGCCAACCTCAGGGAGGGGGGAACTGTTTTTT.

This clonotype was seen many times. The genes are TRBV28 and TRBJ2-5, with 12 bases aligning to TRBD2. Trimming removed 3 bases from V and 3 bases from J; junction bases left unmatched: 8. From germline, CDR1 is MDHEN and CDR2 SYDVKM. The length of the CDR3 is 17 residues. CDR3 amino acids: CASSFRQRLAGEETQYF. In DNA, the CDR3 is TGTGCCAGCAGTTTCCGGCAGAGACTAGCGGGAGAAGAGACCCAGTACTTC.

There are many counts of this clonotype. The chain is built from TRBV11-2 and TRBJ1-6; D uncertain. The CDR3 runs 12 residues. V was shortened by 5 bases and J by 7 bases, with 6 bases between the two germline ends. Germline CDR1 SGHAT, CDR2 FQNNGV. The CDR3 nucleotides are TGTGCCAGCAGCAGAGAGAATTCACCCCTCCACTTT. Amino acid sequence: CASSRENSPLHF.

There are a few counts of this clonotype. The chain carries TRBV12-3 or TRBV12-4 and TRBJ1-1, with a weak D call TRBD1 (5 bases). The germline V and J ends were trimmed by 4 bases and 4 bases, with 13 bases remaining between them. The CDR3 spans 14 residues. The CDR3 is CASSSRGGGTEAFF. CDR3 sequence (DNA): TGTGCCAGCAGTTCCCGGGGGGGAGGCACTGAAGCTTTCTTT.

There are many counts of this clonotype. The DNA for the CDR3 is TGTGCCAGCAGTAGACTAGCGGGTTCCTACAATGAGCAGTTCTTC. The encoded protein is CASSRLAGSYNEQFF. The V call is TRBV27, the J call TRBJ2-1, with 10 bases aligning to TRBD2. J gave up 1 base and V 5 bases, and 2 bases lay outside the gene matches. Germline values: CDR1 MNHEY, CDR2 SMNVEV (reference sequence). This CDR3 spans 15 amino acids.

This chain links TRBV15 with TRBJ2-1, with 7 bases aligning to TRBD1. The CDR3 runs to 15 residues. Germline CDR1 LNHNV, CDR2 YYDKDF (reference sequence). V lost 1 base and J lost 4; bases outside the gene matches: 4. Here the CDR3 reads CATSRVGQEYNEQFF. CDR3 nucleotide sequence: TGTGCCACCAGCAGAGTCGGACAGGAGTACAATGAGCAGTTCTTC.

The chain carries TRBV7-9 and TRBJ2-2; 11 bases fit TRBD2. Trimming cost V 10 bases and J 4 bases; bases outside gene matches: 5. CDR1 and CDR2 (germline): SEHNR, FQNEAQ (reference sequence). The length of the CDR3 is 14 residues. In nucleotides, the CDR3 is TGTGCCACTACTAGCGGGAGTAGCACCGGGGAGCTGTTTTTT. It yields the protein CATTSGSSTGELFF.

This clonotype was observed at least ten times. The chain links TRBV3-1 to TRBJ2-1; D is uncertain. This CDR3 is 13 amino acids long. Looked up from germline, CDR1 is LGHDT and CDR2 is YNNKEL (reference sequence). V lost 4 bases to trimming and J lost 2 bases, with 6 bases between them. The CDR3 sequence: CASSPQTYNEQFF. The CDR3 region has the DNA TGTGCCAGCAGCCCCCAAACCTACAATGAGCAGTTCTTC.

This clonotype was picked up many times. The chain is built from TRBV10-2 and TRBJ2-7, with D possibly being TRBD1 (6 bases). From germline, CDR1 is WSHSY and CDR2 SAAADI. This CDR3 has 15 residues. Trimming took off 0 bases at V and 3 bases at J, with 12 bases between the two ends. CDR3 amino acids: CASSESKARGYEQYF. CDR3 coding DNA: TGCGCCAGCAGTGAGTCGAAGGCCAGGGGCTACGAGCAGTACTTC.